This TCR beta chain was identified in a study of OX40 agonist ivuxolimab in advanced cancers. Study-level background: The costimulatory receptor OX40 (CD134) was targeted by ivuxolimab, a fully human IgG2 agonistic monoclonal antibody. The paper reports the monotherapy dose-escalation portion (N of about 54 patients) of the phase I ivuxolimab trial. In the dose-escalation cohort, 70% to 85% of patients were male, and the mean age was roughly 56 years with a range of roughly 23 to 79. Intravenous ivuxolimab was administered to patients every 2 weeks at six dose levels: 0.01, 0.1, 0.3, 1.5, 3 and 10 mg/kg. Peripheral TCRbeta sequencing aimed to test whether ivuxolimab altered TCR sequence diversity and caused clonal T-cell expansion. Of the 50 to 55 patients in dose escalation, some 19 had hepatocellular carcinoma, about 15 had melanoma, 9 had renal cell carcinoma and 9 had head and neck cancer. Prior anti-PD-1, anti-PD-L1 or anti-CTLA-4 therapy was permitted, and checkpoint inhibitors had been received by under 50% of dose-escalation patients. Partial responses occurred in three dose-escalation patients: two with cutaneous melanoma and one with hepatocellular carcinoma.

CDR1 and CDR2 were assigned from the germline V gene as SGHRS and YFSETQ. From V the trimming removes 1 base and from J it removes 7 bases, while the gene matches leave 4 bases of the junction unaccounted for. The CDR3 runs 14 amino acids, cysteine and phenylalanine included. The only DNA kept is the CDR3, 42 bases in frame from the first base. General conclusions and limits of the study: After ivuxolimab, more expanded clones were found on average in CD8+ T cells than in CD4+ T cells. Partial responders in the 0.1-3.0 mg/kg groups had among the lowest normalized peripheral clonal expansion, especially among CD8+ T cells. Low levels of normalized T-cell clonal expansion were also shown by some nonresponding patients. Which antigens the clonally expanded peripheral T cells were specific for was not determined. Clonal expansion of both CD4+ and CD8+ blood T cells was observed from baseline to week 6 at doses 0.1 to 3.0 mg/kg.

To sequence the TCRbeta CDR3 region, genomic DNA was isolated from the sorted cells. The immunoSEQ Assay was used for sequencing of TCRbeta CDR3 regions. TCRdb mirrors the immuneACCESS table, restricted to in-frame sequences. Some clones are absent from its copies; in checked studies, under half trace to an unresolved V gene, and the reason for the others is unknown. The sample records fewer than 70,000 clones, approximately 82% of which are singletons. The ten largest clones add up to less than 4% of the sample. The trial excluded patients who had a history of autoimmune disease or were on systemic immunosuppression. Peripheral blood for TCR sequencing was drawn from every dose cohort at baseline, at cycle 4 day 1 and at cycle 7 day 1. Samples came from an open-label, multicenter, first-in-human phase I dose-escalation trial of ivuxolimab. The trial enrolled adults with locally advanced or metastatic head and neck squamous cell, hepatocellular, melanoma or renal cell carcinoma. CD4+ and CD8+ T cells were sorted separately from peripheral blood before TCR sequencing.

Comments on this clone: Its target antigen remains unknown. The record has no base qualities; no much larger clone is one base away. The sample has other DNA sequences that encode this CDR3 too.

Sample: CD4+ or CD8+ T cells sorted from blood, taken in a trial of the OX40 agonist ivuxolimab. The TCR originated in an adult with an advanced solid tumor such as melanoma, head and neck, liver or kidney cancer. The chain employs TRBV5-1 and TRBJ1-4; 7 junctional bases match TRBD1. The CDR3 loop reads CASSLTGQAEKLFF. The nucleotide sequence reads TGCGCCAGCAGCTTGACAGGACAGGCTGAAAAACTGTTTTTT.